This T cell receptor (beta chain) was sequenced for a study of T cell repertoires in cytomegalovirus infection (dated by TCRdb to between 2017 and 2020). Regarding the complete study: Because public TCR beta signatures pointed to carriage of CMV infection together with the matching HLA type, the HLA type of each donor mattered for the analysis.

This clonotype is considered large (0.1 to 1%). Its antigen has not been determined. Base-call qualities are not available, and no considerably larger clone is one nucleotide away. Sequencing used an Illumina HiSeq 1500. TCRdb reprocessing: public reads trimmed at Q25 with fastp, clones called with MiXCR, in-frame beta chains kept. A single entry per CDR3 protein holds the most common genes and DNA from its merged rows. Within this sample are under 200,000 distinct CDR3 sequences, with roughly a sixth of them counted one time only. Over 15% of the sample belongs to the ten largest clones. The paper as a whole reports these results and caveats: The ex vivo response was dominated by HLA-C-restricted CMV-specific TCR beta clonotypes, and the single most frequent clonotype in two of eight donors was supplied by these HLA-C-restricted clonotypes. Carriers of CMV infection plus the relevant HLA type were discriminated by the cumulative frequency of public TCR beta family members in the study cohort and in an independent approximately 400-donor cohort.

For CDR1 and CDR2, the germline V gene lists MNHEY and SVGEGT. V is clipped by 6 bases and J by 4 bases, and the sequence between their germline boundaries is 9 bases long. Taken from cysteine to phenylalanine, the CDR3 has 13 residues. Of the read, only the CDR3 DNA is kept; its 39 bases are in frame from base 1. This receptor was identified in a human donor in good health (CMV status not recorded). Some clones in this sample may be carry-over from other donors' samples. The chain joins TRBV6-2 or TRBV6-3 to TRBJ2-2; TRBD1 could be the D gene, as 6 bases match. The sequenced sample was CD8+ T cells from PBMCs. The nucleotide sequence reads TGTGCCAGCAGCCGAGGGGGCACCGGGGAGCTGTTTTTT. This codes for CASSRGGTGELFF.